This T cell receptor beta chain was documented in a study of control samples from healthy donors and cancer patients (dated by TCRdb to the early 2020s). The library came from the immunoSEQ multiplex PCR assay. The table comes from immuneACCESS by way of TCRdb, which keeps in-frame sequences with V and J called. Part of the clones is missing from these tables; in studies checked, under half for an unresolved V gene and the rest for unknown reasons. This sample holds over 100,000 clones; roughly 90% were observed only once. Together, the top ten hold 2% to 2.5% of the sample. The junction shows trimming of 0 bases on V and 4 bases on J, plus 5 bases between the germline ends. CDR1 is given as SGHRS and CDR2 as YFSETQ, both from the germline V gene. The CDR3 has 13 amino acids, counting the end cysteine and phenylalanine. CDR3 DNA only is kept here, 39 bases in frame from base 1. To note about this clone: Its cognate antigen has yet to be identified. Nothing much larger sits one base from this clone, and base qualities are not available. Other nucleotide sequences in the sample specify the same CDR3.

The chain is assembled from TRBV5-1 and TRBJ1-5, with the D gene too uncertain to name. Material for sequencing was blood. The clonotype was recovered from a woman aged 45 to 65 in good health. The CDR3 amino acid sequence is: CASSLDGNQPQHF. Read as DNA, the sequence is TGCGCCAGCAGCTTGGACGGTAATCAGCCCCAGCATTTT.